This TCR beta chain comes out of a study of T cell responses to AZD1222 COVID-19 vaccine. Study-wide findings and caveats: After two AZD1222 doses, spike-specific TCR breadth and depth rose versus day 0.

Of note for this clone: Its antigen is not known.

The CDR3 runs 14 residues. Trimming shortened V by 5 bases and J by 6 bases, and 15 bases separated the two germline ends. The germline CDR1 and CDR2 sequences are MNHEY and SVGAGI. Libraries were prepared by immunoSEQ multiplex PCR; TCRdb keeps only in-frame clonotypes and omits some of them. Of 150,000 to 200,000 clones in the sample, 90% were seen once. This specimen consisted of peripheral blood, obtained 28 days after the second AZD1222 dose. The J gene is TRBJ2-3, the V gene TRBV6-5; D gene unclear. This TCR was sampled from an adult who received the AZD1222 COVID-19 vaccine. CDR3 sequence (DNA): TGTGCCAGCAGTCTTACGTTAACCTCGGATACGCAGTATTTT. Amino acids: CASSLTLTSDTQYF.